A single sample is the source of the 12 T cell receptor beta chains below, sequenced in a study of cytomegalovirus exposure and HLA in healthy donors. PCR involved 60 Vbeta and 13 Jbeta primers. TCRdb's copy holds only in-frame clones and misses some; the assay was immunoSEQ multiplex PCR. This sample has about 160,000 clones; roughly 80% occur once, and the top ten carry 3% to 4%. Sequencing used PBMCs. These receptors all come from a human donor in good health.

The CDR3, as DNA: TGTGCCAGCAGTGAATCTGAAGAGACCCAGTACTTC. Translation gives CASSESEETQYF. This chain uses TRBV6-1 with TRBJ2-5; no reliable D call. Germline V lookup: CDR1 MNHNS, CDR2 SASEGT. This CDR3 has 12 residues. V lost 2 bases to trimming and J lost 3 bases, with 4 bases between them.

The chain links TRBV14 to TRBJ2-5; D call uncertain. CDR1 is SGHDN, CDR2 FVKESK, per germline. V lost 0 bases, J lost 1 base, and 9 bases lay in between. The CDR3 covers 15 residues. CDR3 nucleotide sequence: TGTGCCAGCAGCCAAGAGAGGCAGTTCCAAGAGACCCAGTACTTC. Protein sequence: CASSQERQFQETQYF.

V gene TRBV5-1 combines with J gene TRBJ1-1, with 7 bases identical to TRBD1. The ends lost 6 bases at V and 3 bases at J; junction bases unmatched: 8. Germline V gives CDR1 SGHRS, CDR2 YFSETQ. This CDR3 is 14 amino acids long. The CDR3 loop is CASTRDRDDTEAFF. The DNA of the CDR3 is TGCGCCAGCACCAGAGACAGGGATGACACTGAAGCTTTCTTT.

The chain employs TRBV4-2 and TRBJ1-5, with 8 nucleotides matching TRBD1. The CDR3 contains 15 residues. Germline V gives CDR1 LGHNA, CDR2 YNFKEQ. V lost 3 bases and J lost 2; bases outside the gene matches: 3. The DNA of the CDR3 is TGTGCCAGCAGCCAGGAGGACAGGGGCAATCAGCCCCAGCATTTT. Its translation: CASSQEDRGNQPQHF.

The chain employs TRBV6-1 and TRBJ1-1, with D maybe TRBD1 (6 bases). CDR3 length: 16 amino acids. Germline CDR1 and CDR2: MNHNS and SASEGT. Trimming took 2 bases from V and 5 from J, leaving 18 bases between them. The CDR3 loop reads CASSESRLRGMTEAFF. CDR3 DNA: TGTGCCAGCAGTGAATCTAGGCTCAGGGGTATGACTGAAGCTTTCTTT.

CDR3 in DNA: TGTGCCAGCAGCTTAGGGCAAAACATTCAGTACTTC. Translation: CASSLGQNIQYF. The V call is TRBV7-9, the J call TRBJ2-4; D unresolved. Trimming cost V 1 base and J 5 bases, with 3 bases left between them. The CDR3 covers 12 residues. The germline V gene encodes CDR1 SEHNR and CDR2 FQNEAQ (reference sequence).

The chain combines TRBV12-5 with TRBJ2-7; TRBD1 matches 9 bases. The CDR3 has 17 residues. The germline CDR1 and CDR2 sequences are LGHNT and FRNRAP. V was clipped by 0 bases and J by 3 bases; unmatched bases: 9. The chain's CDR3 is CASGLVSVGTGFYEQYF. As DNA, the CDR3 is TGTGCTAGTGGTTTGGTCTCTGTCGGGACAGGGTTCTACGAGCAGTACTTC. The full variable domain, its missing parts supplied by reference TRBV12-5 and TRBJ2-7, is DARVTQTPRHKVTEMGQEVTMRCQPILGHNTVFWYRQTMMQGLELLAYFRNRAPLDDSGMPKDRFSAEMPDATLATLKIQPSEPRDSAVYFCASGLVSVGTGFYEQYFGPGTRLTVT.

This clone has just a few counts. This chain joins TRBV21-1 and TRBJ1-6. TRBV21-1 is a pseudogene segment. This CDR3 has 20 amino acids. CDR3 bases: TGTGCCAGCAGGAGGGCGGGGCGATTTATTACAGAGGGCGGTAATTCACCCCTCCACTTT. It translates to CASRRAGRFITEGGNSPLHF.

This clone was recorded a few times. The rearrangement joins TRBV7-9 to TRBJ1-2; tentatively, D is TRBD1 (5 bases). The ends were cut back, 1 base at V and 4 bases at J, with 13 bases in the middle. The CDR3 is 15 residues long. Looked up from germline, CDR1 is SEHNR and CDR2 is FQNEAQ (reference sequence). CDR3 sequence (DNA): TGTGCCAGCAGCTTAGGATTAGGGGATGCCTATGGCTACACCTTC. It specifies CASSLGLGDAYGYTF.

This clone showed up just once. The J gene is TRBJ1-4, the V gene TRBV30; D remains ambiguous. CDR1 is GTSNPN, CDR2 SVGIG, per germline (reference sequence). Trimming cost V 0 bases and J 4 bases, with 6 bases left between them. The CDR3 covers 13 residues. The DNA of the CDR3 is TGTGCCTGGAGTGTCGGGTTTAATGAAAAACTGTTTTTT. Protein: CAWSVGFNEKLFF. Drawing the rest from reference TRBV30 and TRBJ1-4, the complete variable domain is SQTIHQWPATLVQPVGSPLSLECTVEGTSNPNLYWYRQAAGRGLQLLFYSVGIGQISSEVPQNLSASRPQDRQFILSSKKLLLSDSGFYLCAWSVGFNEKLFFGSGTQLSVL.

Turning to this clone: The likely explanation is a read error, given a far larger clone one base away. CDR3: CASSFSGGEQYF. The CDR3, as DNA: TGTGCCAGCAGTTTTTCCGGGGGGGAGCAGTACTTC. The chain employs TRBV27 and TRBJ2-7, with 7 bases fitting TRBD2. J gave up 7 bases and V 3 bases, and 3 bases lay outside the gene matches. The CDR3 has 12 residues. Germline V gene lookup returns CDR1 MNHEY and CDR2 SMNVEV (reference sequence).

The chain has TRBV7-6 and TRBJ2-7; D gene ambiguous. V lost 4 bases and J 0 bases, leaving 16 bases between the germline ends. The CDR3 is made up of 16 amino acids. Germline loops: CDR1 SGHVS, CDR2 FNYEAQ. This chain's CDR3 is CASSSGFTTFSYEQYF. As DNA, the CDR3 is TGTGCCAGCAGCTCCGGTTTTACCACCTTCTCCTACGAGCAGTACTTC.